Sequencing of this T cell receptor (beta chain) was carried out in a study of blood T cell repertoires in COVID-19. Study information: COVID-19 samples, acute and convalescent, were from the United States, Italy and Spain. PBMCs, B-cell-depleted T cells, or T cells were the source of the cDNA or gDNA that made up the material.

Under the authors' procedure: For nucleated cells, counts were estimated from reference gene primer amplification. Using immunoSEQ multiplex PCR, the repertoire was profiled, and TCRdb retains in-frame clones only, with some absent. V, J and clone size are those of that table, while D and trimming were read from the DNA. The sample carries about 68,000 clones, approximately 88% recorded once. V trimming: 3 bases; J trimming: 8 bases; junction bases outside the gene matches: 10. The CDR3 has 15 amino acids. CDR1 is GTSNPN, CDR2 SVGIG, per germline (reference sequence). The material sequenced was peripheral blood. The chain is built from TRBV30 and TRBJ1-6, with 7 bases identical to TRBD1. The receptor was isolated from a human donor in a cohort sampled during active COVID-19. DNA for the CDR3: TGTGCCTGGAGACCCGCCGACAGGGACTATTCACCCCTCCACTTT. Its protein product is CAWRPADRDYSPLHF.